One T cell receptor (beta chain) is described in this entry. Its antigen is unidentified. The sample belongs to a study of OX40 agonist ivuxolimab in advanced cancers. The wider study: Prior therapy, whether anti-PD-1, anti-PD-L1 or anti-CTLA-4, was allowed, and more than 35% had some. General study results and limits: Antigen specificity of clonally expanded peripheral T cells was not established. Circulating CD4+ and CD8+ T cells showed clonal expansion by week 6 at 0.1 to 3.0 mg/kg.

The protocol was immunoSEQ multiplex PCR, while the TCRdb copy is restricted to in-frame clones and leaves out a portion. The sample holds 80,000 to 100,000 clones, 70% to 90% seen once. The V gene's germline CDR1 is MNHEY and CDR2 SVGAGI. V was shortened by 2 bases and J by 6 bases, with 13 bases between the two germline ends. This CDR3 region has 14 residues. J is TRBJ1-1 and V is TRBV6-5, with D possibly being TRBD1 (5 bases). The sample in question was CD4+ or CD8+ T cells sorted from blood, obtained in a trial of the OX40 agonist ivuxolimab. The source of this sequence is an adult with an advanced solid tumor such as melanoma, head and neck, liver or kidney cancer. This CDR3 reads CASSYAGGRAEAFF. The CDR3 DNA is TGTGCCAGCAGTTACGCTGGGGGAAGGGCTGAAGCTTTCTTT.